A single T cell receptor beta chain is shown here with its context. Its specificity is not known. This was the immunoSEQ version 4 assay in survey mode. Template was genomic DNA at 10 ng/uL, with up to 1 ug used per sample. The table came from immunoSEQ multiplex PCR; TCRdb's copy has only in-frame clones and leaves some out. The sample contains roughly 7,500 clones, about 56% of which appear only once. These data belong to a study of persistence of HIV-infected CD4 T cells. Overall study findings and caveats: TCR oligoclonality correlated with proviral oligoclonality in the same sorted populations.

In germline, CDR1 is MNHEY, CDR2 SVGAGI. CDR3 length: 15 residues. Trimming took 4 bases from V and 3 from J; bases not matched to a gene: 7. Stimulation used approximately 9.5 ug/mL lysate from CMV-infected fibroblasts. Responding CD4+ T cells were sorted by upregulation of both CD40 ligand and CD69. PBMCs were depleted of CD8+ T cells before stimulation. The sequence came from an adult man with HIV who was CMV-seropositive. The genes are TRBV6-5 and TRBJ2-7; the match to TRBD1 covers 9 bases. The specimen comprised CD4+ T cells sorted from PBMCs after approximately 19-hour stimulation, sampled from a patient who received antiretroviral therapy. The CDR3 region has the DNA TGTGCCAGCAGTTCCCCGGGACAGGGAATCTACGAGCAGTACTTC. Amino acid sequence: CASSSPGQGIYEQYF.